This section outlines one T cell receptor beta chain sequence together with its context. Germline values: CDR1 MDHEN, CDR2 SYDVKM. Deletions cut 5 bases from V and 3 bases from J, with 11 bases between. The CDR3 runs 14 residues. Here immunoSEQ multiplex PCR was the method, and the copy in TCRdb shows in-frame clones only, minus some. This sample has approximately 170,000 clones, with roughly 85% found just once. The data belong to a study of blood T cell repertoires in COVID-19. V usage is TRBV28 and J usage is TRBJ1-5; D is unclear. Input material: PBMCs or T cells enriched from blood (not recorded which). The clonotype originates from an older woman in a cohort exposed to, infected with or recovered from COVID-19 (not recorded which). In DNA form, the CDR3 reads TGTGCCAGCAGTATCCCTTTGGCCAATCAGCCCCAGCATTTT. It codes for CASSIPLANQPQHF.